This T cell receptor beta chain was sequenced during a study of T-cell memory formation after mild COVID-19 (dated by TCRdb to about 2021). Describing the broader study: TCR sequence clusters from the two donors were largely donor specific. Longitudinal TCRalpha and TCRbeta repertoire sequencing tracked T-cell clones expanding and contracting after mild COVID-19 in a couple of donors. The cohort was made up of two young adult volunteers, one female and one male, who were previously healthy.

This sample was sequenced with an Illumina NovaSeq 6000. TCRalpha and TCRbeta cDNA libraries were constructed by 5'RACE with constant-segment primers, with sample barcodes and unique molecular identifiers being introduced. RNA was extracted from every sample with Trizol reagent. Amplification of the libraries took two PCR steps, and the second step added a second sample barcode plus Illumina TruSeq adapters. Sequencing of the libraries was done on an Illumina NovaSeq, producing 2 x 150 bp paired-end reads. Per the authors' processing: Reads were demultiplexed and collapsed into UMI-guided consensus sequences with migec v1.2.7. Using mixcr v2.1.11, UMI consensuses were aligned to TRA and TRB V and J templates and then assembled into clonotypes. A clonotype was counted as expanded or contracted only if both edgeR and NoisET called the change significant, with noise models trained on biological replicates. For edgeR calls, a false discovery rate-adjusted p below 0.01 and a log2 fold-change threshold of 1 were applied. PCA with hierarchical clustering of max-normalized trajectories of the 1000 most abundant clonotypes was used as exploratory dynamics analysis. Separately sequenced CD4+ and CD8+ repertoires were used to assign the CD4 or CD8 phenotype of responding clones. TCRdb applied fastp at Q25 and MiXCR to the public reads, then kept only in-frame beta chains. When rows share a CDR3 protein, they turn into one entry using the most common DNA and genes. These V and J calls derive from TCRdb rather than the authors' analysis. Here the sample has 450,000 to 650,000 distinct CDR3 sequences; about 20% occur a single time. The biggest ten clones account for roughly 8.1% of the sample.

The junction shows trimming of 1 base on V and 2 bases on J, plus 12 bases between the germline ends. In the germline V gene (reference sequence), CDR1 corresponds to SGHKS and CDR2 to YYEKEE. Inclusive of the bounding cysteine and phenylalanine, the CDR3 is 16 residues long. Only the CDR3 DNA stays, 48 bases, in frame from base 1. PBMCs were isolated by Ficoll-Paque density gradient centrifugation. Study-wide findings and limitations: Some responding clones were detected in pre-infection memory, suggesting pre-existing cross-reactive memory T cells joined the SARS-CoV-2 response. Only two mild cases were covered in the study, and larger cohorts including severe cases with pre-infection samples were considered necessary. Balanced CD4/CD8 phenotypes were observed for clones contracting from day 15 to 85, whereas a bias towards CD4+ was observed for a second wave of clones expanding from day 15 to 37. Contracting CD4+ clones turned up mainly in the CM and EM memory subsets, whereas EMRA was where CD8+ clones were enriched. The second-wave clones that peaked on day 37 were not confirmed to be SARS-CoV-2 specific.

With respect to this clonotype: No cognate antigen has been identified for it. No much larger clone exists at a distance of one base, and base qualities are not known.

The sequenced material came from PBMCs or a T cell subset sorted from them (not recorded which). The clonotype comes from an adult woman who had mild COVID-19 (a few samples of this study predate the infection). The sample titles of this study are shuffled in the database, so cell type and time point are left out; the donor was told from shared clones. The rearranged chain carries TRBV5-5 and TRBJ2-2; the D segment cannot be called with confidence. The CDR3 here reads CASSLTSWSNTGELFF. The nucleotides are TGTGCCAGCAGCTTGACTTCTTGGTCCAACACCGGGGAGCTGTTTTTT.